This paragraph covers one T cell receptor (beta chain) sequence. Its specificity is not known. The CDR3 consists of 11 residues. Germline assignment: CDR1 MNHEY and CDR2 SMNVEV (reference sequence). V lost 8 bases, J lost 5 bases, and 6 bases lay in between. Thyroid surgery was performed in patients who had received no treatment beforehand. In the original workflow: Building a distant-metastasis classifier for papillary thyroid cancer drew on CDR3 differences across clinicopathological groups. TCRdb used MiXCR to call clones anew from the PCR reads. TCRdb's processing, not the study's, gives the V and J calls here. Found here are more than 14,000 clones, roughly 25% of them singletons; the top ten hold less than 10%. This specimen belongs to a study of metastatic and nonmetastatic thyroid tumors. Study in general: Comparative analysis of repertoires was undertaken across blood and tumor or nodule tissue obtained from malignant and benign thyroid patients.

The study, taken as a whole, reports: The reported finding was significantly higher TCR beta diversity in malignant thyroid tumors relative to benign nodules, in blood and tumor.

The chain links TRBV27 to TRBJ2-2; D is unclear. The source is a female donor with papillary thyroid cancer or a benign thyroid nodule (not recorded which). Some clones in this sample may be carry-over from other donors' samples. Sequencing used tumor tissue. The chain's CDR3 is CASGRTGELFF. In nucleotides, the CDR3 is TGTGCCAGCGGACGGACCGGGGAGCTGTTTTTT.